These 25 T cell receptor beta chains originate from one sample sequenced in a study of shared clonotypes between healthy human individuals. Using immunoSEQ multiplex PCR, the repertoire was profiled, and TCRdb retains in-frame clones only, with some absent. The table shows 2 million to 2.5 million clones, with under 95% occurring only once. The sample comprised naive CD4+ T cells from PBMCs. Subset specified: CD45RA+ positively selected. The receptors stem from a young man in good health. Some clones in this sample may be carry-over from other donors' samples.

V gene TRBV7-9 combines with J gene TRBJ2-1; 12 nucleotides agree with TRBD1. The CDR3 extends over 18 amino acids. Germline V CDR1 and CDR2: SEHNR, FQNEAQ (reference sequence). The trim removed 5 bases at V and 4 bases at J, leaving 12 bases unmatched. The CDR3 is CASSPGGGTGGAYNEQFF. The CDR3 DNA is TGTGCCAGCAGCCCCGGGGGTGGGACAGGGGGCGCTTACAATGAGCAGTTCTTC.

This chain links TRBV28 with TRBJ2-2, with 9 bases matching TRBD1. Trimming cost V 1 base and J 1 base; bases outside gene matches: 7. CDR1 is MDHEN, CDR2 SYDVKM, per germline. The CDR3 sequence is 18 residues long. CDR3 bases: TGTGCCAGCAGTTTATTTTTTGCGGGACAGGGGAACACCGGGGAGCTGTTTTTT. Its protein is CASSLFFAGQGNTGELFF.

The chain is built from TRBV2 and TRBJ2-5; 10 nucleotides align to TRBD2. V shed 7 bases, J shed 5 bases, and the junction held 10 bases outside the gene matches. The germline CDR1 and CDR2 sequences are SNHLY and FYNNEI. The CDR3 totals 15 residues. CDR3 protein: CASKPAGGPEETQYF. The CDR3 nucleotides read TGTGCCAGCAAACCAGCGGGAGGGCCGGAGGAGACCCAGTACTTC.

The chain couples TRBV14 to TRBJ2-3; D gene ambiguous. Trimming removed 2 bases from V and 1 base from J, with 16 bases in between. Germline values: CDR1 SGHDN, CDR2 FVKESK. CDR3 size: 17 residues. The chain's CDR3 is CASSQLSPPDGTDTQYF. The DNA for the CDR3 is TGTGCCAGCAGCCAATTATCTCCCCCGGACGGCACAGATACGCAGTATTTT. The full variable domain, its missing parts supplied by reference TRBV14 and TRBJ2-3, is EAGVTQFPSHSVIEKGQTVTLRCDPISGHDNLYWYRRVMGKEIKFLLHFVKESKQDESGMPNNRFLAERTGGTYSTLKVQPAELEDSGVYFCASSQLSPPDGTDTQYFGPGTRLTVL.

The J gene is TRBJ2-7, the V gene TRBV10-2, with 8 bases matching TRBD2. Trimming cost V 8 bases and J 4 bases; bases outside gene matches: 10. Germline V CDR1 and CDR2: WSHSY, SAAADI. This CDR3 comprises 14 residues. CDR3 in DNA: TGCGCCAGCGGACTCAGCGGGAGAGTTTACGAGCAGTACTTC. It yields the protein CASGLSGRVYEQYF.

The chain joins TRBV7-3 to TRBJ1-1, with a weak D call TRBD1 (6 bases). The ends were cut back, 4 bases at V and 1 base at J, with 10 bases in the middle. The CDR3 extends over 14 amino acids. Germline CDR1 SGHTA, CDR2 FQGTGA. This CDR3 is CASSSQGQNTEAFF. The CDR3 DNA reads TGTGCCAGCAGCTCACAGGGACAGAACACTGAAGCTTTCTTT.

The rearrangement uses TRBV27 and TRBJ1-1; 9 nucleotides match TRBD1. From germline, CDR1 is MNHEY and CDR2 SMNVEV (reference sequence). V was clipped by 5 bases and J by 11 bases; unmatched bases: 9. This CDR3 has 13 amino acids. Written as DNA, the CDR3 is TGTGCCAGCAGTATGCGACAGGGGGGTTGGGCTTTCTTT. Translating it yields CASSMRQGGWAFF.

The chain recombines TRBV30 with TRBJ2-5; 7 positions match TRBD1. J lost 9 bases, V lost 5 bases, and 9 bases had no gene match. Germline V gene sequence: CDR1 GTSNPN, CDR2 SVGIG (reference sequence). This CDR3 is built from 12 residues. The CDR3 DNA is TGTGCCTGGGCAAAGGGGGCCATGGCCCAGTACTTC. It codes for CAWAKGAMAQYF.

The rearrangement uses TRBV4-1 and TRBJ2-1; perhaps TRBD2 as D (5 bases). Germline CDR1 is MGHRA and CDR2 is YSYEKL. Trimming took 7 bases from V and 4 from J, leaving 14 bases between them. CDR3 size: 14 residues. The CDR3 region is CASTERKNYNEQFF. CDR3 in DNA: TGCGCCAGCACGGAGCGGAAGAATTACAATGAGCAGTTCTTC.

J is TRBJ2-7 and V is TRBV6-1; 8 bases line up with TRBD2. CDR3 size: 17 residues. CDR1 is MNHNS, CDR2 SASEGT, per germline. The trim removed 3 bases at V and 2 bases at J, leaving 12 bases unmatched. The CDR3: CASSEPHGVAGTYEQYF. The CDR3 bases are TGTGCCAGCAGTGAGCCCCACGGCGTAGCGGGGACCTACGAGCAGTACTTC.

The gene calls are TRBV6-5 and TRBJ2-7; TRBD1 might be the D (5 bases). This CDR3 is 15 amino acids long. Germline V gene sequence: CDR1 MNHEY, CDR2 SVGAGI. V shed 6 bases and J shed 3 bases, with 18 bases lying between them. CDR3 loop: CASSDPTQGYYEQYF. The DNA of the CDR3 is TGTGCCAGCAGCGACCCAACGCAGGGTTACTACGAGCAGTACTTC.

This sequence joins TRBV27 and TRBJ2-1, with 11 bases lining up with TRBD2. Per germline, CDR1 MNHEY and CDR2 SMNVEV (reference sequence). Losses at the gene ends were 0 bases for V and 0 bases for J; bases not matched to a gene: 4. CDR3 size: 18 residues. For the CDR3, the DNA is TGTGCCAGCAGTTTATCGCTAGCGGGAGGATACTCCTACAATGAGCAGTTCTTC. Translation: CASSLSLAGGYSYNEQFF.

The V gene is TRBV4-3, the J gene TRBJ1-3, with D hard to call. CDR1 and CDR2 from the germline V gene are LGHNA and YSLEER. The V end lost 4 bases, the J end lost 0 bases, and 7 bases lay between the germline ends. The CDR3 runs to 14 residues. Here the CDR3 reads CASSPRASGNTIYF. Written as DNA, the CDR3 is TGCGCCAGCAGCCCCCGGGCCTCTGGAAACACCATATATTTT.

In the case of this clone: The sample has other DNA sequences that encode this CDR3 too. The chain employs TRBV5-1 and TRBJ2-7, with 13 bases matching TRBD2. V shed 5 bases, J shed 3 bases, and the junction held 5 bases outside the gene matches. The CDR3 loop spans 15 amino acids. Germline CDR1 is SGHRS and CDR2 is YFSETQ. CDR3 residues: CASSWGTSGIYEQYF. DNA for the CDR3: TGCGCCAGCAGTTGGGGGACTAGCGGGATCTACGAGCAGTACTTC.

The gene calls are TRBV28 and TRBJ1-5; perhaps TRBD1 as D (6 bases). This CDR3 has 15 residues. CDR1 MDHEN and CDR2 SYDVKM come from the germline V gene. V lost 6 bases to trimming and J lost 4 bases, with 16 bases between them. The CDR3 loop reads CASRGGWTSNQPQHF. CDR3 DNA sequence: TGTGCCAGCAGAGGGGGTTGGACGTCGAATCAGCCCCAGCATTTT.

This rearrangement joins TRBV29-1 to TRBJ1-1; 9 bases are shared with TRBD1. The CDR3 extends over 13 amino acids. Germline V gene sequence: CDR1 SQVTM, CDR2 ANQGSEA. Germline trimming cut 5 bases from V and 7 bases from J; bases unmatched to any gene: 8. The CDR3, as DNA: TGCAGCGTTCCACACAGGGGGCGAGGTGAAGCTTTCTTT. As protein: CSVPHRGRGEAFF.

CDR3 sequence (DNA): TGTGCCATTCAGGGGGCCCCCCGTGATACGCAGTATTTT. Its translation is CAIQGAPRDTQYF. The chain has TRBV10-3 and TRBJ2-3; 8 bases map to TRBD1. This CDR3 has 13 amino acids. V gave up 9 bases and J gave up 6 bases; unmatched junction bases: 8. Germline CDR1 reads ENHRY; CDR2 reads SYGVKD.

This chain links TRBV5-1 with TRBJ1-4, with D maybe TRBD1 (5 bases). Germline assignment: CDR1 SGHRS and CDR2 YFSETQ. The CDR3 totals 18 residues. The V end was cut by 5 bases, the J end by 3 bases, with 23 bases between. CDR3 nucleotide sequence: TGCGCCAGCAGAAGATACCCGGGCCTCGGAGGGGCTAATGAAAAACTGTTTTTT. This gives the protein CASRRYPGLGGANEKLFF.

This clone was detected once. The chain recombines TRBV6-6 with TRBJ1-4, with 7 positions matching TRBD1. V shed 7 bases, J shed 5 bases, and the junction held 13 bases outside the gene matches. There are 16 residues in the CDR3. Germline V lookup: CDR1 MNHNY, CDR2 SVGAGI (reference sequence). The chain's CDR3 is CASTPRQGRENEKLFF. Written as DNA, the CDR3 is TGTGCCAGCACCCCCCGACAGGGACGAGAGAATGAAAAACTGTTTTTT.

The chain carries TRBV19 and TRBJ2-7; possible D gene TRBD1, 6 bases. Germline CDR1 is LNHDA and CDR2 is SQIVND (reference sequence). Trimming shortened V by 0 bases and J by 0 bases, and 12 bases separated the two germline ends. CDR3 length equals 16 residues. CDR3 region: CASSIDLDRSSYEQYF. DNA of the CDR3: TGTGCCAGTAGTATAGATTTAGACAGGAGCTCCTACGAGCAGTACTTC.

The V gene is TRBV10-3, the J gene TRBJ2-3; possibly TRBD1 for D (6 bases). V shed 6 bases and J shed 6 bases, with 10 bases lying between them. The germline gives CDR1 ENHRY, CDR2 SYGVKD. The CDR3 totals 12 residues. The CDR3 DNA sequence: TGTGCCATCAGAGGGACAACCGATACGCAGTATTTT. This encodes CAIRGTTDTQYF.

The rearrangement uses TRBV19 and TRBJ2-2; TRBD1 agrees at 8 bases. V was pared by 6 bases and J by 3 bases, with 6 bases of the junction left unmatched. There are 15 residues in the CDR3. Germline assignment: CDR1 LNHDA and CDR2 SQIVND (reference sequence). Here the CDR3 DNA reads TGTGCCAGTAGCCCAATACAGGGGGACACCGGGGAGCTGTTTTTT. It is translated as CASSPIQGDTGELFF.

V usage is TRBV9 and J usage is TRBJ1-2, with TRBD1 matching over 12 bases. The V gene end was trimmed by 2 bases and the J gene end by 3 bases; junction bases not matched to a gene: 11. Germline V gives CDR1 SGDLS, CDR2 YYNGEE. The length of the CDR3 is 18 residues. The CDR3 region has the DNA TGTGCCAGCAGCGTTTCCCCCCACCGGGACAGGGGGCACTATGGCTACACCTTC. It translates to CASSVSPHRDRGHYGYTF. The full variable domain, completed using reference TRBV9 and TRBJ1-2, is DSGVTQTPKHLITATGQRVTLRCSPRSGDLSVYWYQQSLDQGLQFLIQYYNGEERAKGNILERFSAQQFPDLHSELNLSSLELGDSALYFCASSVSPHRDRGHYGYTFGSGTRLTVV.

V usage is TRBV5-1 and J usage is TRBJ2-3; the D is unclear. This CDR3 contains 15 residues. V dropped 0 bases and J dropped 2 bases, with 10 bases sitting between them. Germline V gene data show CDR1 as SGHRS and CDR2 as YFSETQ. The CDR3: CASSLVGSLTDTQYF. CDR3 nucleotide sequence: TGCGCCAGCAGCTTGGTCGGTTCACTCACAGATACGCAGTATTTT.

The chain combines TRBV11-2 with TRBJ2-5, with 9 bases identical to TRBD1. The CDR3 is 13 amino acids. Germline V gene sequence: CDR1 SGHAT, CDR2 FQNNGV. Germline trimming cut 5 bases from V and 5 bases from J; bases unmatched to any gene: 3. Here the CDR3 reads CASSRTGVETQYF. The CDR3 region has the DNA TGTGCCAGCAGCCGGACAGGGGTTGAGACCCAGTACTTC.